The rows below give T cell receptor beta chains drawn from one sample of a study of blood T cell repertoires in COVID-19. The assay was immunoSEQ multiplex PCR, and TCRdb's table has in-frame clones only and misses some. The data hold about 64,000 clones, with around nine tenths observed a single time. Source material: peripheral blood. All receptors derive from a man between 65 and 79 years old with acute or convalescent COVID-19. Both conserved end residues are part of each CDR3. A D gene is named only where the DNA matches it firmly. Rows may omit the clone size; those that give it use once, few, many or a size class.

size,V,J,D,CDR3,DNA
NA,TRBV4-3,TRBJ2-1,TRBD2,CASSLLAGGPGEQFF,TGCGCCAGCAGCCTACTAGCGGGGGGGCCGGGGGAGCAGTTCTTC
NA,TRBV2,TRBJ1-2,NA,CATHGQNYGYTF,TGTGCCACCCATGGCCAAAACTATGGCTACACCTTC
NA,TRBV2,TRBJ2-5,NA,CASSEALRGMGETQYF,TGTGCCAGCAGTGAAGCGCTTCGAGGTATGGGAGAGACCCAGTACTTC
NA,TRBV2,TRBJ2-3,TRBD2,CASSEGGGDYTQYF,TGTGCCAGCAGTGAAGGGGGAGGGGATTATACGCAGTATTTT
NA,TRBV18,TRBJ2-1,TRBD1,CASSTLQGADNEQFF,TGTGCCAGCTCAACGCTACAGGGGGCGGACAATGAGCAGTTCTTC
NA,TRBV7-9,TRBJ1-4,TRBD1,CASSPTGTAEKLFF,TGTGCCAGCAGCCCCACCGGGACAGCAGAAAAACTGTTTTTT
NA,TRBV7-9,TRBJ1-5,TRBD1,CASSRTGGFQPQHF,TGTGCCAGCAGCCGGACAGGGGGATTTCAGCCCCAGCATTTT
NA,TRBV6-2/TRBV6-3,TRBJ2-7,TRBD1,CASSSSGGTAFRYEQYF,TGTGCCAGCAGTTCCTCAGGGGGAACGGCTTTTCGCTACGAGCAGTACTTC
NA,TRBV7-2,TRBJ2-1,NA,CASSLEVAGAHNEQFF,TGTGCCAGCAGCTTAGAAGTCGCAGGGGCCCACAATGAGCAGTTCTTC
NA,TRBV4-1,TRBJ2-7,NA,CASNRGLLGDYEQYF,TGCGCCAGCAACCGCGGACTACTAGGCGACTACGAGCAGTACTTC
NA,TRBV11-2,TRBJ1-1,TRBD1,CASSLGGGRANTEAFF,TGTGCCAGCAGCTTAGGAGGGGGCAGGGCTAACACTGAAGCTTTCTTT
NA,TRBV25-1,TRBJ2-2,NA,CASSPGLGVFKNTGELFF,TGTGCCAGCAGCCCGGGACTCGGGGTCTTTAAGAACACCGGGGAGCTGTTTTTT
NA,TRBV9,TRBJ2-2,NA,CASSPRQNPNTGELFF,TGTGCCAGCAGCCCCCGACAGAATCCAAACACCGGGGAGCTGTTTTTT
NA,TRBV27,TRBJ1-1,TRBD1,CASSSGTGAGTEAFF,TGTGCCAGCAGTTCAGGGACAGGGGCGGGCACTGAAGCTTTCTTT
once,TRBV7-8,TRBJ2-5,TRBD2,CASSFTSGGLQETQYF,TGTGCCAGCAGCTTCACTAGCGGGGGACTCCAAGAGACCCAGTACTTC
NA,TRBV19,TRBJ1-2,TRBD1,CASGTGAPYGYTF,TGTGCCAGCGGGACAGGAGCACCCTATGGCTACACCTTC
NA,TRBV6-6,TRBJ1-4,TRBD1,CASSLWDRFTATNEKLFF,TGTGCCAGCAGTCTATGGGACAGATTCACCGCAACTAATGAAAAACTGTTTTTT
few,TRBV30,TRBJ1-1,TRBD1,CAWSRQGALTEAFF,TGTGCCTGGAGTCGACAGGGGGCTCTCACTGAAGCTTTCTTT
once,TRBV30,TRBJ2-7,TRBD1,CAWSRGRGPYEQYF,TGTGCCTGGAGTCGGGGCAGGGGGCCATACGAGCAGTACTTC
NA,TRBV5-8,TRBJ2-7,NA,CASSSEGAIPYEQYF,TGTGCCAGCAGCTCCGAAGGGGCCATACCCTACGAGCAGTACTTC
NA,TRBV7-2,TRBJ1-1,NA,CASSSRQVTEAFF,TGTGCCAGCAGCTCACGACAGGTCACTGAAGCTTTCTTT
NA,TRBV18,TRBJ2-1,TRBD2,CASSQTSGVYNEQFF,TGTGCCAGCTCACAGACTAGCGGGGTCTACAATGAGCAGTTCTTC
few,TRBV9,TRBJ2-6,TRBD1,CASSFRQGAGANVLTF,TGTGCCAGCAGCTTTAGACAGGGTGCTGGGGCCAACGTCCTGACTTTC
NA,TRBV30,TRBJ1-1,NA,CAWTGRRDEAFF,TGTGCCTGGACGGGGAGGAGAGATGAAGCTTTCTTT
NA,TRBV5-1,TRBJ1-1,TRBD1,CASSFGQGAMNTEAFF,TGCGCCAGCAGCTTCGGACAGGGGGCCATGAACACTGAAGCTTTCTTT
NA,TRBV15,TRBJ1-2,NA,CATSRPPKNYGYTF,TGTGCCACCAGCAGACCCCCTAAGAACTATGGCTACACCTTC
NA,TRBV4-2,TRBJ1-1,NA,CASSQGTRGSMNTEAFF,TGTGCCAGCAGCCAAGGGACCCGGGGTTCCATGAACACTGAAGCTTTCTTT
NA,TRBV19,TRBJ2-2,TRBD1,CASRRQGTGELFF,TGTGCCAGTAGGCGACAGGGGACCGGGGAGCTGTTTTTT
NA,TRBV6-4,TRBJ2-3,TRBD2,CASSPAGGRDTQYF,TGTGCCAGCAGCCCGGCGGGGGGCAGGGATACGCAGTATTTT
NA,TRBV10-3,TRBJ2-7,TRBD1,CAISEGQGAYEQYF,TGTGCCATCAGTGAGGGACAGGGGGCTTACGAGCAGTACTTC
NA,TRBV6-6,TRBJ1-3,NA,CASSYSAGAGNTIYF,TGTGCCAGCAGTTACTCGGCAGGGGCAGGAAACACCATATATTTT
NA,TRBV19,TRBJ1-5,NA,CASSPPFGQPQHF,TGTGCCAGTAGCCCCCCGTTCGGGCAGCCCCAGCATTTT
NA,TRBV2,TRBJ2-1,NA,CASSEYRASEQFF,TGTGCCAGCAGTGAGTACAGGGCGAGTGAGCAGTTCTTC
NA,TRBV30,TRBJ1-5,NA,CAWGWGGNQPQHF,TGTGCCTGGGGGTGGGGAGGTAATCAGCCCCAGCATTTT
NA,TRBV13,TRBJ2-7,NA,CASSWGSVYEQYF,TGTGCCAGCAGCTGGGGCAGCGTCTACGAGCAGTACTTC